Sequencing of this T cell receptor (beta chain) was carried out in a study of beta chain features in type 1 diabetes. Points from the study as a whole: Type 1 diabetes patients had moderately but significantly shorter TCRB CDR3s in all four CD4+ subsets.

V trimming: 6 bases; J trimming: 0 bases; junction bases outside the gene matches: 4. The CDR3 length is 15 residues. Germline assignment: CDR1 MNHEY and CDR2 SVGAGI. Every donor provided one heparinised blood draw, which averaged roughly 120 mL. The study reverse transcribed the entire isolated RNA, so it sequenced expressed TCRB transcripts. Generated by immunoSEQ multiplex PCR, the TCRdb table keeps only in-frame clones and is missing some. The repertoire holds 350,000 to 400,000 clones, with 10% to 15% as singletons. This clone was counted a few times. Its antigen is not identified. The chain carries TRBV6-5 and TRBJ1-4; 7 bases line up with TRBD1. This TCR was sampled from a woman aged 18-29 years with type 1 diabetes. Sequencing was performed on naive CD4+ T cells from blood. The CDR3 DNA is TGTGCCAGCAGGGGAACAGGGGCAACTAATGAAAAACTGTTTTTT. Translation gives CASRGTGATNEKLFF.